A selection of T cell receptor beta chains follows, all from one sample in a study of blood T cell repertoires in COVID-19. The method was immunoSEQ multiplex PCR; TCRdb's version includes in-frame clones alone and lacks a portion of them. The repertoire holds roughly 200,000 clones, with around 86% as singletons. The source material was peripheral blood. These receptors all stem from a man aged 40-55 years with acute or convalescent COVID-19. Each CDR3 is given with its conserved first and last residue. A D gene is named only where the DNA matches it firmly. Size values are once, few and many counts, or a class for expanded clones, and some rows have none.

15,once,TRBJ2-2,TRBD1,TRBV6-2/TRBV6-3,CASSRGQGDTGELFF,TGTGCCAGCAGCAGGGGACAGGGTGACACCGGGGAGCTGTTTTTT
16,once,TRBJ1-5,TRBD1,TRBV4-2,CASSQGDRGIHQPQHF,TGTGCCAGCAGCCAAGGGGACAGGGGTATCCATCAGCCCCAGCATTTT
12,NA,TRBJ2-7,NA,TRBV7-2,CASSRGSYEQYF,TGTGCCAGCAGCCGAGGATCCTACGAGCAGTACTTC
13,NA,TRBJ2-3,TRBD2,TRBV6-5,CASSGGARDTQYF,TGTGCCAGCAGCGGGGGGGCAAGGGATACGCAGTATTTT
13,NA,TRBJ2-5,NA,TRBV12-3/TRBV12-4,CASSFYGQETQYF,TGTGCCAGCAGTTTTTACGGTCAAGAGACCCAGTACTTC
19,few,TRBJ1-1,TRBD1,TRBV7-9,CASSLFRGTGEELGTEAFF,TGTGCCAGCAGCTTATTTCGAGGGACAGGGGAGGAACTGGGAACTGAAGCTTTCTTT
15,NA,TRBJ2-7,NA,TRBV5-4,CASSGKRQAAYEQYF,TGTGCCAGCAGCGGTAAGCGACAGGCGGCTTACGAGCAGTACTTC
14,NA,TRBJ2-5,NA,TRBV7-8,CASVPIVDQETQYF,TGTGCCAGCGTACCAATAGTGGACCAAGAGACCCAGTACTTC
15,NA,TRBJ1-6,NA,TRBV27,CASSWAAGRNSPLHF,TGTGCCAGCAGTTGGGCCGCGGGGCGCAATTCACCCCTCCACTTT
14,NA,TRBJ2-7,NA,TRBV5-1,CASSLGQIFYEQYF,TGCGCCAGCAGCTTGGGACAGATTTTCTACGAGCAGTACTTC
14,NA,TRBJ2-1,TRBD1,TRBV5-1,CASSPGTGGFRQFF,TGCGCCAGCAGCCCCGGGACAGGGGGGTTCAGGCAGTTCTTC
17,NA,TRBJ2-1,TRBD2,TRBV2,CASSGTLGGSSYNEQFF,TGTGCCAGCAGCGGCACTCTGGGGGGGAGCTCCTACAATGAGCAGTTCTTC
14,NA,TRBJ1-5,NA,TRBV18,CASSPGGAAQPQHF,TGTGCCAGCTCACCCGGGGGAGCGGCTCAGCCCCAGCATTTT
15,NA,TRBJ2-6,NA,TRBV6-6,CASTRGSSGANVLTF,TGTGCCAGCACCAGGGGCAGCTCTGGGGCCAACGTCCTGACTTTC
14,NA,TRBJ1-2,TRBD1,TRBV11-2,CASSPQGFDYGYTF,TGTGCCAGCAGCCCACAGGGGTTCGACTATGGCTACACCTTC
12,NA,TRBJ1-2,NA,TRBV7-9,CASSLGSYGYTF,TGTGCCAGCAGCCTGGGGAGCTATGGCTACACCTTC
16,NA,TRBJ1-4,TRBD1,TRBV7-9,CASSLGQGAANEKLFF,TGTGCCAGCAGCTTAGGTCAGGGGGCGGCTAATGAAAAACTGTTTTTT
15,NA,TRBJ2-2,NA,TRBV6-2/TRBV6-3,CASSYVTPNTGELFF,TGTGCCAGCAGTTACGTAACACCGAACACCGGGGAGCTGTTTTTT
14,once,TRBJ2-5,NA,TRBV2,CASRPRPGQETQYF,TGTGCCAGTCGACCTCGCCCGGGCCAAGAGACCCAGTACTTC
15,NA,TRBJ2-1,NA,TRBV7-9,CASSLGTSHGNEQFF,TGTGCCAGCAGCCTAGGGACTTCTCATGGGAATGAGCAGTTCTTC
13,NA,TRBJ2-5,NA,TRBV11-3,CASSLSGLETQYF,TGTGCCAGCAGCTTATCAGGGTTAGAGACCCAGTACTTC
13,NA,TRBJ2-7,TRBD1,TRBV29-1,CSVYTDRIYEQYF,TGCAGCGTTTATACGGACAGGATCTACGAGCAGTACTTC
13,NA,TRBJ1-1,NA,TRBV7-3,CASSSQANTEAFF,TGTGCCAGCAGCTCCCAGGCGAACACTGAAGCTTTCTTT